The source of this TCR beta chain is a study of blood T cells in healthy people across ages. Next came a second PCR, run for about 7 to 12 cycles, which used a sample-barcoded 5' primer along with a J-beta primer mix. TCRdb recomputed calls from the 5' RACE reads with MiXCR, one row per CDR3 protein. The sample lists about 630,000 distinct CDR3 sequences, roughly 20% occurring once. The V gene end was trimmed by 2 bases and the J gene end by 0 bases; junction bases not matched to a gene: 16. CDR3 size: 20 residues. Germline CDR1 and CDR2: SGHRS and YFSETQ. Sequences were obtained from blood. This clonotype was obtained from a man between 70 and 80 years old in good health. The chain employs TRBV5-1 and TRBJ2-3; 9 nucleotides match TRBD1. The CDR3: CASSLYRGRSETQSTDTQYF. CDR3 in DNA: TGCGCCAGCAGCTTATACAGGGGGCGCTCTGAAACCCAAAGCACAGATACGCAGTATTTT.